The entry that follows covers one T cell receptor beta chain sequence. These data are taken from a study of OX40 agonist ivuxolimab in advanced cancers. Study details: Eligibility admitted prior anti-PD-1, anti-PD-L1 or anti-CTLA-4 therapy; 30% to 40% had some.

Blood got drawn at baseline, again on cycle 4 day 1, and then on cycle 7 day 1. The CDR3 is 13 amino acids. The germline V gene has CDR1 SGHDT and CDR2 YYEEEE. Trimming shortened V by 1 base and J by 0 bases, and 4 bases separated the two germline ends. The protocol was immunoSEQ multiplex PCR, while the TCRdb copy is restricted to in-frame clones and leaves out a portion. The data contain 65,000 to 85,000 clones, over 70% of them singletons. The clonotype was recovered from an adult with an advanced solid tumor such as melanoma, head and neck, liver or kidney cancer. The sample here was CD4+ or CD8+ T cells sorted from blood, taken in a trial of the OX40 agonist ivuxolimab. This chain joins TRBV5-6 and TRBJ1-1; D is unclear. The CDR3 sequence is CASSLTVNTEAFF. For the CDR3, the DNA is TGTGCCAGCAGCTTGACAGTGAACACTGAAGCTTTCTTT.